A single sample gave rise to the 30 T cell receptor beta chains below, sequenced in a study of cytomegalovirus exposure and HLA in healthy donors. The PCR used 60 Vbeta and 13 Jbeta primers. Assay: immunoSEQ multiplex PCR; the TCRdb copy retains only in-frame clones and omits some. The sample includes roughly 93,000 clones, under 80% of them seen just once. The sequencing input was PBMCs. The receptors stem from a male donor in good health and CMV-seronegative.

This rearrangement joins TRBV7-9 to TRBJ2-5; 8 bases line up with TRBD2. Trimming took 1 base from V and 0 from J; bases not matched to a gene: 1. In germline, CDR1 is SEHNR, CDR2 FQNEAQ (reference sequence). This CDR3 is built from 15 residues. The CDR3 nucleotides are TGTGCCAGCAGCTTAGTACTAGCGGACCAAGAGACCCAGTACTTC. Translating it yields CASSLVLADQETQYF. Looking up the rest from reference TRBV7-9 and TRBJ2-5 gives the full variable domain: DTGVSQNPRHKITKRGQNVTFRCDPISEHNRLYWYRQTLGQGPEFLTYFQNEAQLEKSRLLSDRFSAERPKGSFSTLEIQRTEQGDSAMYLCASSLVLADQETQYFGPGTRLLVL.

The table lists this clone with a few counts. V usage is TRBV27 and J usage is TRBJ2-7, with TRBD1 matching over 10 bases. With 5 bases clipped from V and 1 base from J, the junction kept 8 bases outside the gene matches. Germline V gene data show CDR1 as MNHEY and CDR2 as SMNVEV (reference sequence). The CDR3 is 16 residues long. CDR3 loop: CASSRQGASGSYEQYF. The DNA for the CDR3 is TGTGCCAGCAGTAGACAGGGGGCTAGCGGGTCCTACGAGCAGTACTTC.

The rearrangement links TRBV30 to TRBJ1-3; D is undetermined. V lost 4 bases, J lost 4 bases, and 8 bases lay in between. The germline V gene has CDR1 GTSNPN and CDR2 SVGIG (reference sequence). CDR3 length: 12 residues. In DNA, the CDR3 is TGTGCCTGGAAGCCGGGGGGAAACACCATATATTTT. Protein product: CAWKPGGNTIYF.

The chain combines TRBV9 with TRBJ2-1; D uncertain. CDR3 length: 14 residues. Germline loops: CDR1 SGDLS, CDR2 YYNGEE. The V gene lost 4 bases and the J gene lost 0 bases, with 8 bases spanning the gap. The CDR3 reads CASSFTGSYNEQFF. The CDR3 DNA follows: TGTGCCAGCAGCTTTACCGGCTCCTACAATGAGCAGTTCTTC.

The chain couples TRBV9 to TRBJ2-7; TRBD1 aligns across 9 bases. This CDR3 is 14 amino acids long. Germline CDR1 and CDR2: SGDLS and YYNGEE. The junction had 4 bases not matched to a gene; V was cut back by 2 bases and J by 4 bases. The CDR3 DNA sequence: TGTGCCAGCAGCGTCGGACAGGGGCCTTACGAGCAGTACTTC. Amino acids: CASSVGQGPYEQYF. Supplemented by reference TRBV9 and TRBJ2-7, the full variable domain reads DSGVTQTPKHLITATGQRVTLRCSPRSGDLSVYWYQQSLDQGLQFLIQYYNGEERAKGNILERFSAQQFPDLHSELNLSSLELGDSALYFCASSVGQGPYEQYFGPGTRLTVT.

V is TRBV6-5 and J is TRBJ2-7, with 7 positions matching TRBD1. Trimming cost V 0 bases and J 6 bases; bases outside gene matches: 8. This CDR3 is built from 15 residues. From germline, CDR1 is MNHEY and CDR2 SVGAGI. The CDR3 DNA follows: TGTGCCAGCAGTTACTCGCCTAGTTCAGGGGGCGAGCAGTACTTC. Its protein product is CASSYSPSSGGEQYF.

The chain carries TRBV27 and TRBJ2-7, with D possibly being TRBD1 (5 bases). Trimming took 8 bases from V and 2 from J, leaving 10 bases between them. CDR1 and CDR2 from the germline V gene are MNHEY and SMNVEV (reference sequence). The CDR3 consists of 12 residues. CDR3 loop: CASGDRAYEQYF. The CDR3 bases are TGTGCCAGCGGCGACAGAGCCTACGAGCAGTACTTC.

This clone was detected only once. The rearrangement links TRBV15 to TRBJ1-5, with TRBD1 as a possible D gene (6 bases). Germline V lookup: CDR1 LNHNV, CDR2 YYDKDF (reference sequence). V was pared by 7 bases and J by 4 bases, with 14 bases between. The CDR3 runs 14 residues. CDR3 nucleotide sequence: TGTGCCACCAACATTGGACAGTTAAATCAGCCCCAGCATTTT. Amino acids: CATNIGQLNQPQHF.

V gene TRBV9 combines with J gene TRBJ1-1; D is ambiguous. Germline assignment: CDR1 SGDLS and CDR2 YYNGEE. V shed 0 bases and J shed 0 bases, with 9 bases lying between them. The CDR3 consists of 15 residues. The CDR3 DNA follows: TGTGCCAGCAGCGTAGTCCCCGAGATGAACACTGAAGCTTTCTTT. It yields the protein CASSVVPEMNTEAFF. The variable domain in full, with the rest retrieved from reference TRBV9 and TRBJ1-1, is DSGVTQTPKHLITATGQRVTLRCSPRSGDLSVYWYQQSLDQGLQFLIQYYNGEERAKGNILERFSAQQFPDLHSELNLSSLELGDSALYFCASSVVPEMNTEAFFGQGTRLTVV.

CDR3 amino acids: CESRGATVRGQPQHF. The CDR3, as DNA: TGTGAAAGCCGGGGTGCCACAGTTCGGGGACAGCCCCAGCATTTT. The genes are TRBV28 and TRBJ1-5; D call uncertain. CDR1 is MDHEN and CDR2 is SYDVKM in the germline V gene. The CDR3 loop spans 15 amino acids.

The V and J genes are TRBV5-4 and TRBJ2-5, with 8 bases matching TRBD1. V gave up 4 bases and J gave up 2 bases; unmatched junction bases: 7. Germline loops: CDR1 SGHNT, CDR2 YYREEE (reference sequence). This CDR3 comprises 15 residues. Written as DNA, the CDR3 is TGTGCCAGCAGCCCCTGGGACAGGCCTCAAGAGACCCAGTACTTC. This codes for CASSPWDRPQETQYF.

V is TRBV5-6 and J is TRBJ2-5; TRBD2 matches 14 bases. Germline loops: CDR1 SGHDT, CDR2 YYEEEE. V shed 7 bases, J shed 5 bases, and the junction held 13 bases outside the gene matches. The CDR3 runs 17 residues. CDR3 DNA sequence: TGTGCCAGCGGAGCTGAGGGACTAGCGGGAGTGGGGGAGACCCAGTACTTC. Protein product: CASGAEGLAGVGETQYF.

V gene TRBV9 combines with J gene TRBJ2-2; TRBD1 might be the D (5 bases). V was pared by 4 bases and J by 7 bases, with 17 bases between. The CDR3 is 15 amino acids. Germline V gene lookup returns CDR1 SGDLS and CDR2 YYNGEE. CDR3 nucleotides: TGTGCCAGCAGCATAGGGGTAGAGGTTAACGGGGAGCTGTTTTTT. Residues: CASSIGVEVNGELFF.

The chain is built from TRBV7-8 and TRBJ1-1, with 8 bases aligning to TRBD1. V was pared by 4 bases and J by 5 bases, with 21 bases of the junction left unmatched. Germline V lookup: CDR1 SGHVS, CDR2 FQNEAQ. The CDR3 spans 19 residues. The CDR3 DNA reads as TGTGCCAGCAGCTCCAATCACGCCGGGACAGGTGTTTGGTTTACTGAAGCTTTCTTT. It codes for CASSSNHAGTGVWFTEAFF.

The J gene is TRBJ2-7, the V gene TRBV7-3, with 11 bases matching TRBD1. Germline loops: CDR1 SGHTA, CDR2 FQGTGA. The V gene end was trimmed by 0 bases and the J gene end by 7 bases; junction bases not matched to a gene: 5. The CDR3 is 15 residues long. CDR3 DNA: TGTGCCAGCAGCTTAACTGGACAGGGGGCGTGGGAGCAGTACTTC. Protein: CASSLTGQGAWEQYF. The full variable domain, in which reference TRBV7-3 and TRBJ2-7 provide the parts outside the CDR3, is GAGVSQTPSNKVTEKGKYVELRCDPISGHTALYWYRQSLGQGPEFLIYFQGTGAADDSGLPNDRFFAVRPEGSVSTLKIQRTERGDSAVYLCASSLTGQGAWEQYFGPGTRLTVT.

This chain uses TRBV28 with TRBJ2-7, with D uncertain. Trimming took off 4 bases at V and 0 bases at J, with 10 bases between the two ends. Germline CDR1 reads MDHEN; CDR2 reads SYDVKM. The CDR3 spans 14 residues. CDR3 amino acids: CASSYSDLSYEQYF. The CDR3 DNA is TGTGCCAGCAGTTACAGTGACCTCTCCTACGAGCAGTACTTC.

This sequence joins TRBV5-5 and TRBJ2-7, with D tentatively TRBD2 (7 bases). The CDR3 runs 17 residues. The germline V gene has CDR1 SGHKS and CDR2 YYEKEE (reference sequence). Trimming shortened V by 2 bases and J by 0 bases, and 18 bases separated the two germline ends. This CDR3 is CASSFSASGGGSYEQYF. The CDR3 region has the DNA TGTGCCAGCAGCTTTTCAGCTAGCGGAGGGGGCTCCTACGAGCAGTACTTC.

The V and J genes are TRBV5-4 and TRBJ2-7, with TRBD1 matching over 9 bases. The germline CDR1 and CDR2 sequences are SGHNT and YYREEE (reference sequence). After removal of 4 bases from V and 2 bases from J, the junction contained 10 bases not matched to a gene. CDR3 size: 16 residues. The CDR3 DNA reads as TGTGCCAGCAGCCCGAAACCGGGACAGGGTCCCTACGAGCAGTACTTC. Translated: CASSPKPGQGPYEQYF.

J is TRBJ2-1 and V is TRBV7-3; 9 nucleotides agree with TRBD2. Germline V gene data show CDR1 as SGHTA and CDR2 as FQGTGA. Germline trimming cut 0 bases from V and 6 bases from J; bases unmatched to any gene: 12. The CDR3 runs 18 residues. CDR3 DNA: TGTGCCAGCAGCTTAACCAAAGTCGCGGGAGGGGGCCGCAATGAGCAGTTCTTC. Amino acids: CASSLTKVAGGGRNEQFF.

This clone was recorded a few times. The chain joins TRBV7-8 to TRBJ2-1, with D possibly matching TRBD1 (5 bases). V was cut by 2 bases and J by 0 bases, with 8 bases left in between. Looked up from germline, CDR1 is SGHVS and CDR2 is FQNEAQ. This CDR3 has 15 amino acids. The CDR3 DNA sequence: TGTGCCAGCAGCTTAAGACAGAGCTCCTACAATGAGCAGTTCTTC. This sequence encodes CASSLRQSSYNEQFF.

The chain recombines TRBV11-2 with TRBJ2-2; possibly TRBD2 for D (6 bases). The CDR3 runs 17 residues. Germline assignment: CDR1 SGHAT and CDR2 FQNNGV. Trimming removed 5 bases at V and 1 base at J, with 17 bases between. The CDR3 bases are TGTGCCAGCAGCCCCGGAACCGGCGGGAAGAACACCGGGGAGCTGTTTTTT. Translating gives CASSPGTGGKNTGELFF.

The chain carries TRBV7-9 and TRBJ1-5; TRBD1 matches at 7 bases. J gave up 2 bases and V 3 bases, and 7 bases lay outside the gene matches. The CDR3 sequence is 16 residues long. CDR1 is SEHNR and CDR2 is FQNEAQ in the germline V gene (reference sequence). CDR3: CASSFSGGGGNQPQHF. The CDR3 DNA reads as TGTGCCAGCAGCTTTTCAGGGGGTGGCGGCAATCAGCCCCAGCATTTT.

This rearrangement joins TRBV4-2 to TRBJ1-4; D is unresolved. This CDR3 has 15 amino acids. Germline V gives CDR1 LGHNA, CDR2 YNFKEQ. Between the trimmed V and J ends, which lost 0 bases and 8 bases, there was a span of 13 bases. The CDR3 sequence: CASSQERVYWEKLFF. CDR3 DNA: TGTGCCAGCAGCCAAGAGAGAGTCTATTGGGAAAAACTGTTTTTT.

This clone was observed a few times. The CDR3 here is CASSLSRGLNTEAFF. CDR3 nucleotides: TGTGCCAGCAGTTTATCGCGCGGCCTGAACACTGAAGCTTTCTTT. J is TRBJ1-1 and V is TRBV27; the D is unclear. In germline, CDR1 is MNHEY, CDR2 SMNVEV (reference sequence). The V end was cut by 0 bases, the J end by 0 bases, with 8 bases between. The CDR3 totals 15 residues.

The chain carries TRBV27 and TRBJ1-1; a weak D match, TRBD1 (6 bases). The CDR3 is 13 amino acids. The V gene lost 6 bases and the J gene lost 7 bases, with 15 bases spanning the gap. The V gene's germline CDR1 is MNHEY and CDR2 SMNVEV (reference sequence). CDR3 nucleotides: TGTGCCAGCAGCCCCCAGGGGCGGAGTGAAGCTTTCTTT. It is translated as CASSPQGRSEAFF.

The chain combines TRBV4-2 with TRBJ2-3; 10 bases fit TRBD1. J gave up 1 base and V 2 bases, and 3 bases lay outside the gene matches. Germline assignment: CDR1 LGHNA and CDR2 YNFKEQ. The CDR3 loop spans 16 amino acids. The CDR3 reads CASSQPGTGGTDTQYF. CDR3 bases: TGTGCCAGCAGCCAACCCGGGACAGGGGGCACAGATACGCAGTATTTT.

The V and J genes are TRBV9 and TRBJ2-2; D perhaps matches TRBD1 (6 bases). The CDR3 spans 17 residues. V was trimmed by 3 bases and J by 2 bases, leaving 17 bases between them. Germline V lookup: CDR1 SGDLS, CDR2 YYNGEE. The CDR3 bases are TGTGCCAGCAGCGCGAACTACCAGGGGCGCAACACCGGGGAGCTGTTTTTT. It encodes CASSANYQGRNTGELFF.

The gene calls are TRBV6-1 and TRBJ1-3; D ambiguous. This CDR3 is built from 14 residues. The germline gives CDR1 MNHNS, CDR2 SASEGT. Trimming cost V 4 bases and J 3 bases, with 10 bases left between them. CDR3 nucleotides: TGTGCCAGCAGTGCTCCGGGAGGTGGAAACACCATATATTTT. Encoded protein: CASSAPGGGNTIYF.

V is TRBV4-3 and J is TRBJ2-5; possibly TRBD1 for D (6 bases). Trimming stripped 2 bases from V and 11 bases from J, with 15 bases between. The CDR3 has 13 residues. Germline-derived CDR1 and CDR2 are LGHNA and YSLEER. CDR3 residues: CASSQLTGRQQYF. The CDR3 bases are TGCGCCAGCAGCCAACTGACAGGCCGGCAGCAGTACTTC.

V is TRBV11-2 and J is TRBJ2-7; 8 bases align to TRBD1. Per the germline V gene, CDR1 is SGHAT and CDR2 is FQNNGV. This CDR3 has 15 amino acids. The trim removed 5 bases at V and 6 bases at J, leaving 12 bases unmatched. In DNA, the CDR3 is TGTGCCAGCAGCCCCCTCCGACAGGGGATTGCCGAGCAGTACTTC. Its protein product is CASSPLRQGIAEQYF.